These 20 T cell receptor beta chains were all obtained from the same sample, sequenced in a study of shared clonotypes between healthy human individuals. TCRdb's table, derived via immunoSEQ multiplex PCR, lists solely in-frame clones and lacks some. The sample lists roughly 1,100,000 clones; about 80% were seen once. Sequenced input: memory CD4+ T cells sorted from blood. The subset was: CD45RA-negative fraction. The origin of the receptors is a man younger than 35 in good health.

The chain carries TRBV2 and TRBJ1-1; D might be TRBD1 (5 bases). The CDR3 is 14 amino acids. V was shortened by 8 bases and J by 2 bases, with 15 bases between the two germline ends. CDR1 and CDR2 from the germline V gene are SNHLY and FYNNEI. The CDR3: CASRPSGYNTEAFF. The CDR3 bases are TGTGCCAGCCGCCCCTCAGGGTACAACACTGAAGCTTTCTTT.

The CDR3 nucleotides are TGTGCCATCAGTGAAGGAATGGCTAGGGGGGTGTTTTTT. Translation: CAISEGMARGVFF. The chain couples TRBV10-3 to TRBJ2-2; D is perhaps TRBD1 or TRBD2 (6 bases each). This CDR3 has 13 residues. In germline, CDR1 is ENHRY, CDR2 SYGVKD. Trimming took off 3 bases at V and 15 bases at J, with 17 bases between the two ends.

This rearrangement joins TRBV6-1 to TRBJ1-4, with no clear D. Germline assignment: CDR1 MNHNS and CDR2 SASEGT. There are 14 residues in the CDR3. V shed 3 bases and J shed 5 bases, with 10 bases lying between them. The CDR3, as DNA: TGTGCCAGCAGTGATCACGGGGTAAATGAAAAACTGTTTTTT. Its protein product is CASSDHGVNEKLFF.

A note on this clone: Just one base apart from a much larger clone, this may be a read error. This sample includes further DNA sequences coding for the same CDR3. The gene calls are TRBV2 and TRBJ2-7; D perhaps matches TRBD1 (6 bases). The V end was cut by 6 bases, the J end by 3 bases, with 9 bases between. The CDR3 loop spans 12 amino acids. The germline CDR1 and CDR2 sequences are SNHLY and FYNNEI. This CDR3 is CASSLQGYEQYF. The DNA for the CDR3 is TGTGCCAGCAGCCTACAGGGCTACGAGCAGTACTTC.

This chain connects TRBV18 to TRBJ1-1; no reliable D call. The CDR3 is made up of 16 amino acids. Germline CDR1 reads KGHSH; CDR2 reads LQKENI. V lost 3 bases to trimming and J lost 0 bases, with 14 bases between them. The CDR3 reads CASSPQFGSLNTEAFF. CDR3 nucleotide sequence: TGTGCCAGCTCACCCCAGTTCGGGTCTCTGAACACTGAAGCTTTCTTT.

The J gene is TRBJ2-1, the V gene TRBV6-5; 8 nucleotides agree with TRBD1. After removal of 2 bases from V and 5 bases from J, the junction contained 5 bases not matched to a gene. Germline V lookup: CDR1 MNHEY, CDR2 SVGAGI. This CDR3 comprises 15 residues. The CDR3 nucleotides read TGTGCCAGCAGTTACGGTCAGGGGGCGAACAATGAGCAGTTCTTC. Its translation is CASSYGQGANNEQFF.

This chain connects TRBV10-1 to TRBJ2-7, with 15 bases identical to TRBD2. Germline loops: CDR1 WNHNN, CDR2 SYGVQD (reference sequence). Trimming at V came to 3 bases and at J to 2 bases, leaving 5 bases not matched to a gene. The CDR3 is 17 amino acids. Here the CDR3 DNA reads TGCGCCAGCAGTGATCAAGGACTAGCGGGGGGGACCTACGAGCAGTACTTC. Its translation: CASSDQGLAGGTYEQYF.

As concerns this clone: This specimen includes other DNA sequences encoding the same CDR3. This chain uses TRBV6-5 with TRBJ2-7; TRBD1 aligns across 10 bases. This CDR3 region has 15 residues. Per the germline V gene, CDR1 is MNHEY and CDR2 is SVGAGI. Trimming removed 0 bases from V and 3 bases from J; junction bases left unmatched: 2. The chain's CDR3 is CASSYSGTGVYEQYF. The CDR3 nucleotides are TGTGCCAGCAGTTACTCCGGGACAGGGGTCTACGAGCAGTACTTC.

The chain employs TRBV13 and TRBJ2-5; TRBD2 matches at 10 bases. V dropped 5 bases and J dropped 4; count of bases not matched to a gene: 13. The CDR3 extends over 17 amino acids. Germline CDR1 is PRHDT and CDR2 is FYEKMQ (reference sequence). DNA of the CDR3: TGTGCCAGCAGCCTCAAAGCGGGGGGGCCTGCTGTAGAGACCCAGTACTTC. This translates into CASSLKAGGPAVETQYF.

This clone appeared once. The chain uses TRBV10-3 and TRBJ2-1; D call uncertain. The germline V and J ends were trimmed by 2 bases and 9 bases, with 11 bases remaining between them. The CDR3 is 13 amino acids. Germline lookup yields CDR1 ENHRY and CDR2 SYGVKD. The CDR3 loop reads CAISEAPVAEQFF. The CDR3 DNA is TGTGCCATCAGTGAGGCACCGGTCGCTGAGCAGTTCTTC.

The rearrangement joins TRBV6-5 to TRBJ2-2; D is perhaps TRBD2 (7 bases). Trimming removed 4 bases at V and 6 bases at J, with 15 bases between. CDR1 is MNHEY and CDR2 is SVGAGI in the germline V gene. The CDR3 is made up of 15 amino acids. CDR3 DNA sequence: TGTGCCAGCAGTTGGGGGGGCGGGAGCTCCGGGGAGCTGTTTTTT. The encoded protein is CASSWGGGSSGELFF.

The chain uses TRBV6-1 and TRBJ2-3; D is perhaps TRBD1 or TRBD2 (7 bases each). CDR1 and CDR2 from the germline V gene are MNHNS and SASEGT. With 2 bases removed from V and 4 bases from J, the gap between germline ends came to 10 bases. The CDR3 sequence is 14 residues long. The CDR3 DNA reads TGTGCCAGCAGTGAACAGGGGGGGCCAGATACGCAGTATTTT. Amino acids: CASSEQGGPDTQYF.

The chain couples TRBV5-1 to TRBJ2-4, with 10 bases that match TRBD1. The CDR3 sequence is 17 residues long. Germline V gene lookup returns CDR1 SGHRS and CDR2 YFSETQ. Losses at the gene ends were 3 bases for V and 2 bases for J; bases not matched to a gene: 8. CDR3 in amino acids: CASSSGQGSGSKNIQYF. Here the CDR3 DNA reads TGCGCCAGCAGCTCGGGACAGGGGTCCGGGTCCAAAAACATTCAGTACTTC.

The chain uses TRBV2 and TRBJ1-2; a possible D gene is TRBD1 (6 bases). The CDR3 contains 13 residues. Trimming shortened V by 4 bases and J by 6 bases, and 12 bases separated the two germline ends. CDR1 is SNHLY and CDR2 is FYNNEI in the germline V gene. CDR3 residues: CASSVQGSDGYTF. CDR3 bases: TGTGCCAGCAGTGTACAGGGTTCGGATGGCTACACCTTC.

CDR3 DNA: TGTGCCAGCAGGCCTACTAGCGGGAACACCGGGGAGCTGTTTTTT. The encoded protein is CASRPTSGNTGELFF. This chain joins TRBV6-5 and TRBJ2-2; 8 positions agree with TRBD2. The CDR3 is 15 amino acids. The V segment lost 6 bases and the J segment 1 base; nucleotides outside the gene matches: 4. Per germline, CDR1 MNHEY and CDR2 SVGAGI.

This sequence joins TRBV7-2 and TRBJ1-2, with D possibly matching TRBD1 (5 bases). The CDR3 runs 12 residues. Germline CDR1 SGHTA, CDR2 FQGNSA. V was shortened by 0 bases and J by 7 bases, with 6 bases between the two germline ends. DNA for the CDR3: TGTGCCAGCAGCTTAGCAGGGGTTGGCTACACCTTC. It specifies CASSLAGVGYTF.

V and J are TRBV27 and TRBJ1-6; 7 nucleotides line up with TRBD1. Losses at the gene ends were 8 bases for V and 1 base for J; bases not matched to a gene: 14. There are 18 residues in the CDR3. In germline, CDR1 is MNHEY, CDR2 SMNVEV (reference sequence). CDR3 loop: CASRKGAGQGSYNSPLHF. CDR3 nucleotide sequence: TGTGCCAGCCGAAAGGGGGCAGGGCAGGGGTCCTATAATTCACCCCTCCACTTT.

The chain carries TRBV27 and TRBJ2-5, with 8 bases aligning to TRBD1. The CDR3 consists of 13 residues. Per the germline V gene, CDR1 is MNHEY and CDR2 is SMNVEV (reference sequence). V lost 6 bases and J lost 3; bases outside the gene matches: 3. CDR3 nucleotide sequence: TGTGCCAGCAGCAACAGGGGGGAAGAGACCCAGTACTTC. This translates into CASSNRGEETQYF.

Regarding this clone: Being one base from a much bigger clone, this may be a read error. The chain recombines TRBV28 with TRBJ2-5; 12 positions agree with TRBD2. The CDR3 consists of 15 residues. In germline, CDR1 is MDHEN, CDR2 SYDVKM. Written as DNA, the CDR3 is TGTGTCAGCAGTTTAACTAGCGGGGGGCAAGAGACCCAGTACTTC. Amino acids: CVSSLTSGGQETQYF.

This clone was picked up a small number of times. V is TRBV28 and J is TRBJ1-2; D unresolved. Trimming stripped 4 bases from V and 5 bases from J, with 5 bases between. Germline loops: CDR1 MDHEN, CDR2 SYDVKM. The CDR3 contains 11 residues. The CDR3 region is CASSYQYGYTF. The CDR3 coding sequence is TGTGCCAGCAGTTACCAATATGGCTACACCTTC.